This T cell receptor (beta chain) was sequenced in a study of blood T cells in healthy people across ages. A J-beta primer mix and a sample-barcoded 5' primer were used in a second PCR of roughly 6 to 12 cycles. TCRdb fed the 5' RACE reads into MiXCR, producing one record per CDR3 protein. Of about 1.6 million distinct CDR3 sequences in the sample, roughly 32% were seen once. This clonotype has only a few counts. What it binds is not known. Study-level results: Estimated diversity, derived from one million T cells, was regarded as an underestimate. TCR beta diversity was tightly associated with the proportion of naive T cells.

The sequence was collected from a woman aged 25-40 years in good health. The sample taken for sequencing was blood.

The CDR3 sequence: CASTRGSDWDAQYF. The CDR3 DNA reads as TGTGCCAGCACCCGGGGCAGTGATTGGGATGCGCAGTATTTT. The chain employs TRBV7-2 and TRBJ2-3; the D call may be TRBD1 or TRBD2 (5 bases each). Trimming removed 7 bases at V and 10 bases at J, with 21 bases between. The CDR3 contains 14 residues. Per the germline V gene, CDR1 is SGHTA and CDR2 is FQGNSA.